The 25 T cell receptor beta chains below all came from one sample that was sequenced in a study of T cells in Graves' hyperthyroidism and ophthalmopathy. Amplified regions were TCR beta CDR3 sequences from RNA transcripts. The study used the HTBI primer set for a first-round RT-PCR of the TCR CDR3. TCRdb fed the multiplex PCR reads into MiXCR, producing one record per CDR3 protein. The sample has a few hundred thousand distinct CDR3 sequences; about 15% are singletons. The sample taken for sequencing was blood. Source of these receptors: a woman aged 25-40 years with Graves' hyperthyroidism.

This clonotype has a count of ten or more. This chain links TRBV9 with TRBJ2-5; the match to TRBD2 covers 11 bases. From germline, CDR1 is SGDLS and CDR2 YYNGEE. V shed 2 bases and J 2 bases; nucleotides not matched to a gene: 5. The CDR3 covers 16 residues. In nucleotides, the CDR3 is TGTGCCAGCAGCGTGGGGACTAGCGGCACTCAAGAGACCCAGTACTTC. Amino acids: CASSVGTSGTQETQYF.

This clonotype has ten or more counts. The gene calls are TRBV21-1 and TRBJ2-3; the D call TRBD2 from the table was never checked on the DNA. TRBV21-1 is labeled a pseudogene. The CDR3 covers 22 residues. The CDR3 DNA reads TGTGCCAGCAGCATTTACCTGATCGGACTCCAACTAGCGGGAGTTGGTACAGATACGCAGTATTTT. Amino acids: CASSIYLIGLQLAGVGTDTQYF.

The chain is built from TRBV2 and TRBJ1-3, with D perhaps TRBD1 (5 bases). The CDR3 loop spans 14 amino acids. The germline CDR1 and CDR2 sequences are SNHLY and FYNNEI. Trimming stripped 9 bases from V and 2 bases from J, with 14 bases between. CDR3 amino acids: CASGAWGAGNTIYF. The DNA of the CDR3 is TGTGCCAGTGGGGCTTGGGGTGCTGGAAACACCATATATTTT.

This clonotype was detected a few times. This sequence joins TRBV5-1 and TRBJ2-5; TRBD1 aligns across 7 bases. V was pared by 0 bases and J by 2 bases, with 4 bases of the junction left unmatched. Looked up from germline, CDR1 is SGHRS and CDR2 is YFSETQ. This CDR3 has 15 amino acids. The CDR3 here is CASSLASGQQETQYF. For the CDR3, the DNA is TGCGCCAGCAGCTTGGCCTCGGGACAGCAAGAGACCCAGTACTTC. Looking up the rest from reference TRBV5-1 and TRBJ2-5 gives the full variable domain: KAGVTQTPRYLIKTRGQQVTLSCSPISGHRSVSWYQQTPGQGLQFLFEYFSETQRNKGNFPGRFSGRQFSNSRSEMNVSTLELGDSALYLCASSLASGQQETQYFGPGTRLLVL.

This chain links TRBV5-1 with TRBJ1-1, with unresolved D. This CDR3 spans 11 amino acids. Germline V lookup: CDR1 SGHRS, CDR2 YFSETQ. Trimming pared 3 bases from V and 8 bases from J, leaving 8 bases between. This CDR3 reads CASSSEGEAFF. In DNA, the CDR3 is TGCGCCAGCAGCTCCGAAGGCGAAGCTTTCTTT.

This clonotype was picked up many times. The chain joins TRBV27 to TRBJ1-2; TRBD1 is a possible D gene (5 bases). Germline values: CDR1 MNHEY, CDR2 SMNVEV (reference sequence). The CDR3 covers 16 residues. The V end was cut by 7 bases, the J end by 4 bases, with 22 bases between. The CDR3 is CASTAGPIPTRYGYTF. The CDR3 DNA follows: TGTGCCAGCACGGCGGGGCCGATACCAACCCGCTATGGCTACACCTTC.

The sample holds many counts of this clonotype. The chain carries TRBV6-1 and TRBJ2-1, with TRBD1 matching 8 bases. From germline, CDR1 is MNHNS and CDR2 SASEGT. The CDR3 consists of 16 residues. Trimming removed 2 bases from V and 2 bases from J; junction bases left unmatched: 5. The CDR3 loop reads CASSERTGSPYNEQFF. Here the CDR3 DNA reads TGTGCCAGCAGTGAAAGGACAGGGTCACCCTACAATGAGCAGTTCTTC.

The chain uses TRBV28 and TRBJ2-1; D tentatively reads TRBD1 or TRBD2 (5 bases each). This CDR3 contains 13 residues. From germline, CDR1 is MDHEN and CDR2 SYDVKM. The DNA of the CDR3 is TGTGCTTCATCGGGGCAGCTTGGAAATGAGCAGTTCTTC. Translation: CASSGQLGNEQFF.

V gene TRBV20-1 combines with J gene TRBJ1-5, with D perhaps matching TRBD1 (5 bases). The CDR3 runs to 15 residues. CDR1 is DFQATT, CDR2 SNEGSKA, per germline (reference sequence). With 2 bases removed from V and 3 bases from J, the gap between germline ends came to 14 bases. As DNA, the CDR3 is TGCAGTGCTAGAAGTATGGGGCAGGTCAATCAGCCCCAGCATTTT. Amino acid sequence: CSARSMGQVNQPQHF.

In this sample, this clonotype turned up many times. The V and J genes are TRBV11-3 and TRBJ2-1; TRBD2 matches 12 bases. V shed 5 bases, J shed 7 bases, and the junction held 9 bases outside the gene matches. The CDR3 is 16 residues long. Germline assignment: CDR1 SGHNT and CDR2 YENEEA. CDR3 DNA: TGTGCCAGCAGCCCGTTTGGGACTAGCGGGTCAAATGAGCAGTTCTTC. Its protein product is CASSPFGTSGSNEQFF.

This clonotype was counted at least ten times. The CDR3 is CASSLGLAGTATQYF. The CDR3 coding sequence is TGTGCCAGCAGCTTAGGCCTAGCGGGCACGGCTACGCAGTATTTT. The chain carries TRBV7-2 and TRBJ2-3, with 8 nucleotides matching TRBD2. The length of the CDR3 is 15 residues. Trimming cost V 1 base and J 8 bases; bases outside gene matches: 8. From germline, CDR1 is SGHTA and CDR2 FQGNSA.

This clonotype was counted a few times. This rearrangement joins TRBV11-2 to TRBJ2-1; perhaps D is TRBD1 or TRBD2 (6 bases each). The CDR3 covers 14 residues. With 0 bases removed from V and 9 bases from J, the gap between germline ends came to 12 bases. Germline lookup yields CDR1 SGHAT and CDR2 FQNNGV. The CDR3 nucleotides are TGTGCCAGCAGCTTAGACGTCGGGGGCACTGAGCAGTTCTTC. Its translation is CASSLDVGGTEQFF.

This clonotype was seen ten or more times. The chain combines TRBV6-6 with TRBJ2-7, with 11 bases aligning to TRBD1. Trimming cost V 0 bases and J 1 base; bases outside gene matches: 8. The germline gives CDR1 MNHNY, CDR2 SVGAGI (reference sequence). The CDR3 totals 18 residues. The CDR3: CASSYSGQGALGSYEQYF. The CDR3 DNA reads TGTGCCAGCAGTTACTCCGGACAGGGGGCTCTAGGGTCCTACGAGCAGTACTTC.

The chain carries TRBV11-2 and TRBJ2-5; D might be TRBD1 or TRBD2, each matching 5 bases. CDR1 is SGHAT, CDR2 FQNNGV, per germline. Trimming stripped 5 bases from V and 1 base from J, with 14 bases between. The CDR3 spans 15 residues. CDR3 coding DNA: TGTGCCAGCAGCCGGGGACCAGAACTCCAAGAGACCCAGTACTTC. Its translation is CASSRGPELQETQYF.

This clonotype was picked up a small number of times. V usage is TRBV18 and J usage is TRBJ1-5; TRBD1 agrees at 7 bases. J was trimmed by 6 bases and V by 5 bases; bases with no gene match: 10. CDR1 is KGHSH and CDR2 is LQKENI in the germline V gene. The CDR3 sequence is 15 residues long. CDR3 residues: CASSSDRYNVQPQHF. The CDR3 DNA reads as TGTGCCAGCTCATCGGACAGGTATAATGTTCAGCCCCAGCATTTT.

This clonotype appeared once. The junction and the germline gene differ at one end; a read error may be behind it. V gene TRBV28 combines with J gene TRBJ2-7; D might be TRBD1 or TRBD2, each matching 5 bases. Looked up from germline, CDR1 is MDHEN and CDR2 is SYDVKM. The CDR3 extends over 15 amino acids. The CDR3 loop is CASSSTGTQFYGQYF. CDR3 sequence (DNA): TGTGCCAGCAGTTCGACCGGGACCCAATTTTACGGGCAGTACTTC.

This clonotype was recorded many times. The J gene is TRBJ2-5, the V gene TRBV3-1, with unresolved D. V was pared by 4 bases and J by 5 bases, with 8 bases between. Per germline, CDR1 LGHDT and CDR2 YNNKEL (reference sequence). This CDR3 is built from 12 residues. As DNA, the CDR3 is TGTGCCAGCAGCCCTGCTTTTGAGACCCAGTACTTC. It translates to CASSPAFETQYF.

There are a few counts of this clonotype. The chain couples TRBV3-1 to TRBJ2-3; 7 positions agree with TRBD2. This CDR3 region has 17 residues. In germline, CDR1 is LGHDT, CDR2 YNNKEL (reference sequence). Trimming removed 4 bases from V and 0 bases from J; junction bases left unmatched: 10. The CDR3 region has the DNA TGTGCCAGCAGCCGCCCTAGCGGACCCTCTAGCACAGATACGCAGTATTTT. Amino acid sequence: CASSRPSGPSSTDTQYF.

The chain is built from TRBV10-3 and TRBJ2-1; no definite D call. V lost 4 bases and J lost 2, with 6 bases in between. The CDR3 runs to 13 residues. Germline lookup yields CDR1 ENHRY and CDR2 SYGVKD. As DNA, the CDR3 is TGTGCCATCAGTGTTTCAGCCTACAATGAGCAGTTCTTC. Its translation: CAISVSAYNEQFF.

This clonotype turned up a few times. This chain links TRBV5-1 with TRBJ1-1, with a weak D call TRBD1 (6 bases). V shed 1 base and J shed 1 base, with 8 bases lying between them. CDR1 and CDR2 from the germline V gene are SGHRS and YFSETQ. The CDR3 is made up of 14 amino acids. In DNA form, the CDR3 reads TGCGCCAGCAGCTTGCAGGGGCAGAACACTGAAGCTTTCTTT. Amino acids: CASSLQGQNTEAFF.

In this sample, this clonotype turned up many times. This chain uses TRBV11-3 with TRBJ2-1, with 13 bases that match TRBD2. Losses at the gene ends were 3 bases for V and 5 bases for J; bases not matched to a gene: 7. This CDR3 is 17 amino acids long. CDR1 and CDR2 (germline): SGHNT, YENEEA. CDR3 sequence reads: CASSFASGTSGNNEQFF. The CDR3 DNA sequence: TGTGCCAGCAGCTTTGCCTCCGGGACTAGCGGGAACAATGAGCAGTTCTTC.

This clonotype was detected many times. The rearrangement joins TRBV28 to TRBJ2-7; the D gene is possibly TRBD1 (5 bases). V was trimmed by 10 bases and J by 2 bases, leaving 18 bases between them. The CDR3 has 14 amino acids. Germline V gene lookup returns CDR1 MDHEN and CDR2 SYDVKM. The CDR3 DNA follows: TGTGCCACCCAGAAAGGGGTAGCTCCCTACGAGCAGTACTTC. Its protein is CATQKGVAPYEQYF.

This clonotype was seen repeatedly, ten times or more. The chain joins TRBV6-1 to TRBJ2-7, with D possibly being TRBD2 (5 bases). The CDR3 loop spans 16 amino acids. CDR1 is MNHNS, CDR2 SASEGT, per germline. The germline V and J ends were trimmed by 4 bases and 0 bases, with 16 bases remaining between them. The CDR3 sequence: CASSGPTEEVSYEQYF. The CDR3 DNA sequence: TGTGCCAGCAGTGGCCCGACGGAGGAAGTCTCCTACGAGCAGTACTTC.

This clonotype turned up a few times. This sequence joins TRBV29-1 and TRBJ2-7; 7 nucleotides align to TRBD2. The CDR3 sequence is 15 residues long. Germline values: CDR1 SQVTM, CDR2 ANQGSEA. V shed 3 bases, J shed 2 bases, and the junction held 10 bases outside the gene matches. The CDR3 is CSVEVRGSDTYEQYF. CDR3 DNA sequence: TGCAGCGTTGAGGTCCGCGGGAGCGATACCTACGAGCAGTACTTC.

This clonotype was found a few times. The genes are TRBV10-2 and TRBJ2-2, with D possibly being TRBD1 (6 bases). The V end lost 4 bases, the J end lost 1 base, and 7 bases lay between the germline ends. Germline CDR1 and CDR2: WSHSY and SAAADI. The CDR3 totals 14 residues. The CDR3 DNA reads TGCGCCAGCAGTGTACAGGGGAACACCGGGGAGCTGTTTTTT. As protein: CASSVQGNTGELFF.